The 32 T cell receptor beta chains below come from one sample, sequenced in a study of Graves' ophthalmopathy and Graves' hyperthyroidism. RNA transcripts yielded amplified TCR beta CDR3 regions. The first round was an RT-PCR with HTBI primers, and the second round was a multiplex PCR. In TCRdb, the multiplex PCR reads were re-called with MiXCR into one record per CDR3 protein. The sample yields about 740,000 distinct CDR3 sequences, 40% seen once. Material: peripheral blood. The receptors were gathered from an adult man with Graves' ophthalmopathy.

This clonotype was detected ten times or more. The chain combines TRBV9 with TRBJ1-1, with TRBD1 as a possible D gene (6 bases). The CDR3 runs to 15 residues. Germline CDR1 is SGDLS and CDR2 is YYNGEE. Trimming pared 3 bases from V and 1 base from J, leaving 13 bases between. The CDR3 protein is CASSAVRGQNTEAFF. The CDR3 DNA reads as TGTGCCAGCAGCGCAGTTCGGGGACAGAACACTGAAGCTTTCTTT. The variable domain in full, completed from reference TRBV9 and TRBJ1-1, reads DSGVTQTPKHLITATGQRVTLRCSPRSGDLSVYWYQQSLDQGLQFLIQYYNGEERAKGNILERFSAQQFPDLHSELNLSSLELGDSALYFCASSAVRGQNTEAFFGQGTRLTVV.

The gene calls are TRBV10-3 and TRBJ2-7; 9 positions agree with TRBD1. CDR3 size: 11 residues. V lost 11 bases and J lost 6; bases outside the gene matches: 5. Germline V CDR1 and CDR2: ENHRY, SYGVKD. CDR3 bases: TGTGCCGCCGGGACAGGGAGCGAGCAGTACTTC. Amino acids: CAAGTGSEQYF.

In its sample, this clonotype was seen once. Sequence at one end of the junction differs from germline and may be a read error. The chain uses TRBV7-2 and TRBJ2-2, with 11 bases identical to TRBD2. The CDR3 covers 16 residues. CDR1 is SGHTA and CDR2 is FQGNSA in the germline V gene. CDR3 protein: CAGSPLAGGNTGELFF. The CDR3 bases are TGTGCCGGCAGCCCCCTAGCGGGAGGGAACACCGGGGAGCTGTTTTTT.

This clonotype was counted many times. The chain combines TRBV10-3 with TRBJ1-6, with a weak D call TRBD1 (5 bases). The V end lost 4 bases, the J end lost 8 bases, and 15 bases lay between the germline ends. The length of the CDR3 is 15 residues. Germline assignment: CDR1 ENHRY and CDR2 SYGVKD. The CDR3 is CAISVGGAGDSPLHF. CDR3 sequence (DNA): TGTGCCATCAGTGTTGGAGGGGCGGGGGATTCACCCCTCCACTTT.

The rearrangement joins TRBV10-3 to TRBJ1-1; no clear D. With 10 bases removed from V and 3 bases from J, the gap between germline ends came to 15 bases. The germline V gene has CDR1 ENHRY and CDR2 SYGVKD. This CDR3 is 13 amino acids long. The CDR3: CATGLEGHTEAFF. The CDR3 nucleotides read TGTGCCACTGGTTTGGAGGGCCACACTGAAGCTTTCTTT.

V and J are TRBV15 and TRBJ2-7, with 11 bases that match TRBD1. This CDR3 contains 15 residues. Germline loops: CDR1 LNHNV, CDR2 YYDKDF (reference sequence). The V gene end was trimmed by 1 base and the J gene end by 6 bases; junction bases not matched to a gene: 5. Here the CDR3 DNA reads TGTGCCACCAGCAGAGTCCCGGACAGGGGGCGCGAGCAGTACTTC. It encodes CATSRVPDRGREQYF.

The chain combines TRBV15 with TRBJ1-2; tentative D call: TRBD1 (5 bases). Trimming took off 3 bases at V and 4 bases at J, with 9 bases between the two ends. The CDR3 totals 13 residues. Germline V gene data show CDR1 as LNHNV and CDR2 as YYDKDF (reference sequence). Written as DNA, the CDR3 is TGTGCCACCAGCAGCCAGGGCAGCTATGGCTACACCTTC. This encodes CATSSQGSYGYTF.

This rearrangement joins TRBV11-2 to TRBJ2-7; possibly TRBD2 for D (6 bases). The CDR3 is 15 amino acids. The germline V and J ends were trimmed by 6 bases and 1 base, with 16 bases remaining between them. Germline V gene data show CDR1 as SGHAT and CDR2 as FQNNGV. CDR3 sequence: CASSLYLGGSYEQYF. CDR3 nucleotides: TGTGCCAGCAGTTTGTATCTTGGGGGGTCCTACGAGCAGTACTTC.

The table lists this clonotype with many counts. This sequence joins TRBV10-3 and TRBJ1-1; possibly TRBD1 for D (5 bases). Germline-derived CDR1 and CDR2 are ENHRY and SYGVKD. The length of the CDR3 is 15 residues. V was trimmed by 6 bases and J by 1 base, leaving 15 bases between them. CDR3 coding DNA: TGTGCCATCAGCCCAGGGCCCCCTCCGAACACTGAAGCTTTCTTT. It encodes CAISPGPPPNTEAFF.

This chain uses TRBV2 with TRBJ1-2; no definite D call. Germline V gives CDR1 SNHLY, CDR2 FYNNEI. This CDR3 is built from 18 residues. With 0 bases removed from V and 0 bases from J, the gap between germline ends came to 17 bases. Here the CDR3 reads CASSEAVGRALANYGYTF. CDR3 sequence (DNA): TGTGCCAGCAGTGAAGCCGTAGGGAGGGCGTTAGCTAACTATGGCTACACCTTC.

This clonotype was detected once. Mismatch with germline at one junction end may stem from a read error. This rearrangement joins TRBV19 to TRBJ1-4; 7 nucleotides agree with TRBD1. CDR1 LNHDA and CDR2 SQIVND come from the germline V gene (reference sequence). This CDR3 is built from 14 residues. The CDR3 DNA is TGTGCCAGTAGTACTAGACAGGGACAAGAAAAACTGCTTTTT. Translating gives CASSTRQGQEKLLF. Drawing the rest from reference TRBV19 and TRBJ1-4, the complete variable domain is DGGITQSPKYLFRKEGQNVTLSCEQNLNHDAMYWYRQDPGQGLRLIYYSQIVNDFQKGDIAEGYSVSREKKESFPLTVTSAQKNPTAFYLCASSTRQGQEKLLFGSGTQLSVL.

With regard to this clonotype: A single base separates this from a much larger clone, so it may be a read error. The chain is built from TRBV24-1 and TRBJ1-2; D may be TRBD1 (6 bases). V was pared by 4 bases and J by 4 bases, with 9 bases between. The CDR3 is 13 residues long. CDR1 and CDR2 from the germline V gene are KGHDR and SFDVKD. The CDR3 DNA is TGTGCCACCAGTGAGAGGACAGTCTATGGCTACACCTTC. It encodes CATSERTVYGYTF.

This chain uses TRBV7-9 with TRBJ2-7, with 8 nucleotides matching TRBD1. Germline V lookup: CDR1 SEHNR, CDR2 FQNEAQ (reference sequence). J gave up 6 bases and V 4 bases, and 11 bases lay outside the gene matches. This CDR3 has 15 amino acids. The CDR3 coding sequence is TGTGCCAGCAGCTCGGACAGGGTCAGAGTAGGCGAGCAGTACTTC. Its translation: CASSSDRVRVGEQYF.

Many counts were recorded for this clonotype. The CDR3 loop is CASSPRGGTGSSLHF. The CDR3 nucleotides read TGTGCCAGCAGCCCCCGCGGCGGGACAGGGTCTTCCCTCCACTTT. The chain employs TRBV9 and TRBJ1-6; TRBD1 matches at 9 bases. This CDR3 comprises 15 residues. Germline values: CDR1 SGDLS, CDR2 YYNGEE. V shed 4 bases and J 14 bases; nucleotides not matched to a gene: 13.

There are many counts of this clonotype. The V call is TRBV11-2, the J call TRBJ2-7, with D uncertain. Germline CDR1 reads SGHAT; CDR2 reads FQNNGV. With 3 bases removed from V and 4 bases from J, the gap between germline ends came to 13 bases. This CDR3 has 14 amino acids. CDR3: CASSFAGFGYEQYF. CDR3 sequence (DNA): TGTGCCAGCAGCTTCGCCGGGTTTGGGTACGAGCAGTACTTC.

The V call is TRBV25-1, the J call TRBJ2-7; TRBD1 is a possible D gene (5 bases). With 5 bases removed from V and 0 bases from J, the gap between germline ends came to 20 bases. Germline-derived CDR1 and CDR2 are MGHDK and SYGVNS. There are 17 residues in the CDR3. The CDR3 bases are TGTGCCAGCAGTTTTTCGATACGACAGAGAAGCTCCTACGAGCAGTACTTC. The encoded protein is CASSFSIRQRSSYEQYF.

This clonotype has only one observation. One junction end disagrees with the germline gene, perhaps due to a read error. The V and J genes are TRBV10-3 and TRBJ1-1; D is perhaps TRBD1 (6 bases). Germline values: CDR1 ENHRY, CDR2 SYGVKD. The CDR3 extends over 13 amino acids. In DNA form, the CDR3 reads TGTGCCAGCAGTTATTACAGGGACACTGAAGCTTTCTTT. Its protein is CASSYYRDTEAFF.

The J gene is TRBJ1-1, the V gene TRBV20-1; 8 nucleotides agree with TRBD1. The ends lost 0 bases at V and 0 bases at J; junction bases unmatched: 3. The germline V gene has CDR1 DFQATT and CDR2 SNEGSKA (reference sequence). The CDR3 length is 15 residues. CDR3 loop: CSARDRDRMNTEAFF. Here the CDR3 DNA reads TGCAGTGCTAGAGATCGGGACAGGATGAACACTGAAGCTTTCTTT.

The chain has TRBV7-9 and TRBJ2-2; D is ambiguous. The CDR3 sequence is 14 residues long. V was trimmed by 2 bases and J by 6 bases, leaving 10 bases between them. Germline V lookup: CDR1 SEHNR, CDR2 FQNEAQ (reference sequence). For the CDR3, the DNA is TGTGCCAGCAGCTTACTTTCTTTCCCCGGGGAGCTGTTTTTT. It encodes CASSLLSFPGELFF.

V gene TRBV15 combines with J gene TRBJ2-1; D gene uncertain. V was trimmed by 2 bases and J by 2 bases, leaving 10 bases between them. Looked up from germline, CDR1 is LNHNV and CDR2 is YYDKDF (reference sequence). The CDR3 is made up of 15 amino acids. The CDR3 is CATSRSLEAYNEQFF. The CDR3 region has the DNA TGTGCCACCAGCAGATCTTTAGAAGCCTACAATGAGCAGTTCTTC.

Ten or more counts support this clonotype. The chain combines TRBV2 with TRBJ1-2; 7 nucleotides align to TRBD1. Germline CDR1 is SNHLY and CDR2 is FYNNEI. J was trimmed by 2 bases and V by 8 bases; bases with no gene match: 5. This CDR3 has 13 amino acids. The CDR3 loop reads CASSGQENYGYTF. The CDR3, as DNA: TGTGCCAGCTCCGGACAGGAGAACTATGGCTACACCTTC. The variable domain in full, with the rest retrieved from reference TRBV2 and TRBJ1-2, is EPEVTQTPSHQVTQMGQEVILRCVPISNHLYFYWYRQILGQKVEFLVSFYNNEISEKSEIFDDQFSVERPDGSNFTLKIRSTKLEDSAMYFCASSGQENYGYTFGSGTRLTVV.

This clonotype was recorded once. The V call is TRBV20-1, the J call TRBJ2-7; 8 bases line up with TRBD1. CDR3 length equals 17 residues. V shed 3 bases, J shed 2 bases, and the junction held 15 bases outside the gene matches. Germline V CDR1 and CDR2: DFQATT, SNEGSKA (reference sequence). In DNA form, the CDR3 reads TGCAGTGCTAGCCCCGGACAGGGCCCGACAGAGACCTACGAGCAGTACTTC. This sequence encodes CSASPGQGPTETYEQYF.

This clonotype was recorded many times. This chain joins TRBV20-1 and TRBJ1-1; a possible D gene is TRBD1 (5 bases). The V end lost 3 bases, the J end lost 11 bases, and 13 bases lay between the germline ends. This CDR3 has 11 residues. CDR1 is DFQATT and CDR2 is SNEGSKA in the germline V gene (reference sequence). The CDR3 is CSASWGKTAFF. The DNA for the CDR3 is TGCAGTGCTAGTTGGGGGAAGACGGCTTTCTTT.

The rearrangement uses TRBV24-1 and TRBJ2-5; 8 nucleotides agree with TRBD1. Germline V lookup: CDR1 KGHDR, CDR2 SFDVKD. CDR3 length: 16 residues. With V trimmed by 3 bases and J by 6 bases, 11 bases remained unmatched. The CDR3: CATSDAGGRTEKTQYF. CDR3 coding DNA: TGTGCCACCAGTGATGCAGGGGGCAGGACGGAAAAGACCCAGTACTTC.

Ten or more counts support this clonotype. The chain carries TRBV6-5 and TRBJ1-2, with TRBD1 as a possible D gene (5 bases). Trimming pared 10 bases from V and 7 bases from J, leaving 16 bases between. The CDR3 contains 12 residues. CDR1 and CDR2 (germline): MNHEY, SVGAGI. The CDR3 DNA is TGTGCCACAAGCCAGGGTGTAATTGGCTACACCTTC. Translation gives CATSQGVIGYTF.

The chain combines TRBV25-1 with TRBJ2-6, with TRBD2 matching 8 bases. Trimming took 5 bases from V and 0 from J; bases not matched to a gene: 6. The CDR3 totals 17 residues. From germline, CDR1 is MGHDK and CDR2 SYGVNS. In DNA, the CDR3 is TGTGCCAGCAGTAACCGGGGGGGGAGCTCTGGGGCCAACGTCCTGACTTTC. It translates to CASSNRGGSSGANVLTF.

As for this clonotype: Possible read error: a much larger clone is one base away. The CDR3 region is CASRQGFTQPRHF. In nucleotides, the CDR3 is TGTGCCAGCAGACAGGGTTTCACTCAGCCCCGGCATTTT. This chain joins TRBV10-3 and TRBJ1-5, with 7 bases aligning to TRBD1. The V gene's germline CDR1 is ENHRY and CDR2 SYGVKD. The CDR3 length is 13 residues.

This clonotype was counted once. The V call is TRBV24-1, the J call TRBJ1-5; 10 positions match TRBD1. The junction had 3 bases not matched to a gene; V was cut back by 7 bases and J by 7 bases. The germline V gene encodes CDR1 KGHDR and CDR2 SFDVKD. The CDR3 has 13 residues. The CDR3 nucleotides are TGTGCCACCAGCGGACAGGGGGTACAGCCCCAGCATTTT. Its translation: CATSGQGVQPQHF.

Points on this clonotype: This is likely a read error, given that the CDR3 carries no conserved phenylalanine or tryptophan at its end. Because the CDR3's place on the DNA is in doubt, the DNA is left out and the CDR3 is given as listed by TCRdb. The chain recombines TRBV29-1 with TRBJ2-7; TRBD1 is the table's D call, not checked against the DNA. The CDR3 spans 8 amino acids, including both terminal residues. Germline values: CDR1 SQVTM, CDR2 ANQGSEA. The CDR3 reads CSVMGGCL.

This clonotype showed up just a few times. This chain links TRBV7-2 with TRBJ1-1; TRBD1 might be the D (5 bases). Trimming took 2 bases from V and 3 from J, leaving 7 bases between them. This CDR3 is 13 amino acids long. From germline, CDR1 is SGHTA and CDR2 FQGNSA. CDR3 sequence: CASSLWGYTEAFF. CDR3 in DNA: TGTGCCAGCAGCTTATGGGGGTACACTGAAGCTTTCTTT.

This clonotype was detected a few times. This chain links TRBV5-4 with TRBJ1-2; a possible D gene is TRBD1 (6 bases). Trimming cost V 4 bases and J 3 bases, with 16 bases left between them. The CDR3 has 15 residues. Germline assignment: CDR1 SGHNT and CDR2 YYREEE (reference sequence). CDR3 sequence reads: CASSTLGGTDYGYTF. The CDR3 coding sequence is TGTGCCAGCAGCACCCTAGGGGGAACTGACTATGGCTACACCTTC.

V and J are TRBV12-3 or TRBV12-4 and TRBJ1-1; a possible D gene is TRBD1 (6 bases). The CDR3 has 14 amino acids. The ends were cut back, 9 bases at V and 2 bases at J, with 16 bases in the middle. CDR3 bases: TGTGCCAGTAGGGGGGGGGAAGCAAACACTGAAGCTTTCTTT. Translating gives CASRGGEANTEAFF.